The source of this T cell receptor (beta chain) is a study of T-cell memory formation after mild COVID-19. Regarding the study as a whole: CD8+ contracting clones occupied EMRA, while CD4+ ones occupied mainly CM and EM.

Between the trimmed V and J ends, which lost 0 bases and 0 bases, there was a span of 5 bases. Per the germline V gene, CDR1 is MNHEY and CDR2 is SVGAGI. The CDR3 length is 14 residues. TCRdb reanalysed the 5' RACE reads using MiXCR and keeps one entry per CDR3 protein. The data show about 350,000 distinct CDR3 sequences, approximately 13% seen once. This clonotype was counted only a few times. Antigen specificity is unknown. This chain links TRBV6-5 with TRBJ1-1; D remains unclear. The TCR originated in a man between 18 and 29 years old who had mild COVID-19 (a few samples of this study predate the infection). Cell type and time point are not known. The sequenced sample was PBMCs or a T cell subset sorted from them (not recorded which). The CDR3 bases are TGTGCCAGCAGTTACTCCGGCGTGAACACTGAAGCTTTCTTT. Protein: CASSYSGVNTEAFF.